This TCR beta chain emerged from a study of blood T cells in healthy people across ages. Turning to the study itself: Capture via template switching afforded approximately one barcoded beta molecule per two T cells.

Germline CDR1 is MGHRA and CDR2 is YSYEKL. Trimming shortened V by 1 base and J by 5 bases, and 18 bases separated the two germline ends. CDR3 length equals 16 residues. Roughly 10 milliliters of peripheral blood were drawn from each donor. Every sample had a minimum of 6.5 million PBMCs isolated. The extraction recovered at least 5.5 micrograms of total RNA per sample. Then a second PCR, running roughly 7 to 12 cycles, was carried out with a sample-barcoded 5' primer and a J-beta primer mix. TCRdb reprocessed the 5' RACE reads with MiXCR, giving one entry per CDR3 protein. Of around 940,000 distinct CDR3 sequences listed, roughly 47% were seen once; the top ten hold roughly 23%.

The TCR was taken from a woman aged 60-70 years in good health. The genes are TRBV4-1 and TRBJ2-7; TRBD1 or TRBD2 may be the D gene (5 bases each). Specimen: blood. DNA of the CDR3: TGCGCCAGCAGCCAAGGTAGCCGTGGGACGTTCCACGAGCAGTACTTC. This encodes CASSQGSRGTFHEQYF.